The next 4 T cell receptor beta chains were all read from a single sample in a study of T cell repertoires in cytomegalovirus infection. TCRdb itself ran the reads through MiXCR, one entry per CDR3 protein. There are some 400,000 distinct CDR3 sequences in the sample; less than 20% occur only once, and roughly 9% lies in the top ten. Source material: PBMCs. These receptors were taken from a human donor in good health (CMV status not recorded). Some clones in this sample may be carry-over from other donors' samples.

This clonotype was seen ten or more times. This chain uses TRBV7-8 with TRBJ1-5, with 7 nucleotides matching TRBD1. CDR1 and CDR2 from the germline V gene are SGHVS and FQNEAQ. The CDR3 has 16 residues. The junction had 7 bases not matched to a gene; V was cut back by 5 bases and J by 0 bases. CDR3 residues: CASSPAGTASNQPQHF. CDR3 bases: TGTGCCAGCAGCCCAGCCGGGACAGCTAGCAATCAGCCCCAGCATTTT.

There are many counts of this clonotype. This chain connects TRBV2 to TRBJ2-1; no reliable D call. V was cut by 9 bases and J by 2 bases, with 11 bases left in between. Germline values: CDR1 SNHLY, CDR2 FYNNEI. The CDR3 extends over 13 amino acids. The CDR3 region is CASTQPPYNEQFF. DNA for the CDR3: TGTGCCAGTACGCAACCCCCCTACAATGAGCAGTTCTTC.

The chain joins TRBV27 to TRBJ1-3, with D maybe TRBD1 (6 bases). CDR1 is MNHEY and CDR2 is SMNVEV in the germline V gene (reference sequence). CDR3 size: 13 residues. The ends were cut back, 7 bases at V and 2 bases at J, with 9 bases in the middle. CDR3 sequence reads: CASKRTAGNTIYF. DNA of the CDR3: TGTGCCAGCAAGAGGACAGCTGGAAACACCATATATTTT.

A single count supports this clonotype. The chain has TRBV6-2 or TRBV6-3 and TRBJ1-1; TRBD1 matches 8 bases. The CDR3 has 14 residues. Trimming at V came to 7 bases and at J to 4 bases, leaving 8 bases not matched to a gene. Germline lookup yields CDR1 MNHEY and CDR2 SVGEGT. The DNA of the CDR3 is TGTGCCAGCACCTGGACAGGGACGGGCACTGAAGCTTTCTTT. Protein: CASTWTGTGTEAFF.